Sequencing of this T cell receptor (beta chain) was carried out in a study of blood T cell repertoires in COVID-19. Study information: The United States, Italy and Spain were the sources of the acute and convalescent COVID-19 samples. From T cells, B-cell-depleted T cells, or PBMCs came the material, which was cDNA or gDNA.

Germline V gene lookup returns CDR1 LNHNV and CDR2 YYDKDF (reference sequence). CDR3 length: 14 amino acids. Trimming removed 4 bases from V and 5 bases from J; junction bases left unmatched: 6. Patients in Seattle were enrolled during active infection, then followed longitudinally. As originally analysed: Amplification from reference gene primers served as the basis for estimated nucleated cell counts. Assay used: immunoSEQ multiplex PCR; TCRdb lists only in-frame clones, some missing. V, J and clone size derive from that table, while D and trimming were established from the DNA sequence. The repertoire holds over 200,000 clones, with approximately 86% as singletons.

The sequencing sample was made of peripheral blood. This rearrangement joins TRBV15 to TRBJ1-2, with 8 positions matching TRBD1. This sequence was found in a woman in her twenties or thirties with COVID-19, enrolled during active disease. CDR3 residues: CATSKPDRGYGYTF. CDR3 DNA sequence: TGTGCCACCAGCAAACCCGACAGGGGATATGGCTACACCTTC. The full variable domain, completed using reference TRBV15 and TRBJ1-2, is DAMVIQNPRYQVTQFGKPVTLSCSQTLNHNVMYWYQQKSSQAPKLLFHYYDKDFNNEADTPDNFQSRRPNTSFCFLDIRSPGLGDTAMYLCATSKPDRGYGYTFGSGTRLTVV.